This T cell receptor beta chain was identified during a study of control samples from healthy donors and cancer patients. From germline, CDR1 is SNHLY and CDR2 FYNNEI. This CDR3 spans 16 amino acids. V shed 4 bases and J 6 bases; nucleotides not matched to a gene: 10. TCRdb keeps only in-frame clones here, not all; method: immunoSEQ multiplex PCR. The sample records 120,000 or so clones, around 86% being singletons. The chain links TRBV2 to TRBJ2-1; 9 nucleotides align to TRBD1. The source material was blood. This receptor was obtained from a man aged 35 to 55 in good health. CDR3 protein: CASSGAPGQGTNEQFF. The CDR3 DNA reads as TGTGCCAGCAGTGGTGCTCCGGGACAGGGTACCAATGAGCAGTTCTTC.